The sequence of this T cell receptor beta chain was determined in a study of identical twins. The germline V gene encodes CDR1 SNHLY and CDR2 FYNNEI. The length of the CDR3 is 12 residues. The V end lost 1 base, the J end lost 10 bases, and 5 bases lay between the germline ends. Notes on this clonotype: Its antigen remains unidentified.

Study findings and constraints: Invariant T cells like MAIT and iNKT could partly confound the zero-insertion analyses. Model-predicted out-of-frame TCR alpha sharing fell below observed values in monozygotic twins. The study based its conclusions on cross-sectional statistical analysis and did not follow the same donors. Out-of-frame alpha sequences common to twins exhibited an excess of low generation probability.

A single record per CDR3 protein comes from TCRdb applying MiXCR to the 5' RACE reads. The sample comprises approximately 1.8 million distinct CDR3 sequences, about 32% of which are singletons, and around 0.25% rests with the top ten. Sequencing used cord blood. The chain carries TRBV2 and TRBJ1-6, with no clear D. This sequence originates from a newborn girl in good health. Here the CDR3 reads CASSEEGSPLHF. In DNA, the CDR3 is TGTGCCAGCAGTGAAGAGGGCTCACCCCTCCACTTT.